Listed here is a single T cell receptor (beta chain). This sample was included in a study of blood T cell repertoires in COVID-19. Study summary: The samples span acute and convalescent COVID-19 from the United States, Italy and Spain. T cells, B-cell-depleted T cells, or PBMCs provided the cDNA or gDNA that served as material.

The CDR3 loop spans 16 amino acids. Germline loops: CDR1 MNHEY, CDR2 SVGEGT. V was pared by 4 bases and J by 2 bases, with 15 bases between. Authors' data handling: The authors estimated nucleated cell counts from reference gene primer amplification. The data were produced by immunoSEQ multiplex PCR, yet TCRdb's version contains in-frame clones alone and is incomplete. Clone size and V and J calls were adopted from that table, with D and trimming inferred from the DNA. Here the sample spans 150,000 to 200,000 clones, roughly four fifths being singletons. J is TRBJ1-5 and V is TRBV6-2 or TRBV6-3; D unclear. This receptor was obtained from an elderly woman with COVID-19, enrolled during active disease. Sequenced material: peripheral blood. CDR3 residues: CASSFPAPAGNQPQHF. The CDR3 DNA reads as TGTGCCAGCAGTTTCCCCGCACCCGCGGGCAATCAGCCCCAGCATTTT.